This TCR beta chain was retrieved from a study of blood T cell repertoires in COVID-19. Across the whole study: The United States, Italy and Spain supplied acute and convalescent COVID-19 samples. Sample material is recorded as cDNA or gDNA derived from T cells, B-cell-depleted T cells, or PBMCs.

In the original analysis: Cell counts per sample came from amplifying reference gene primers. The assay was immunoSEQ multiplex PCR, and TCRdb's table has in-frame clones only and misses some. V and J calls and clone size follow that table, whereas D and trimming were derived from the DNA. The sample comprises about 150,000 clones, approximately 79% of which are singletons, and under 9.5% rests with the top ten. Everyone who took part was roughly 18 to 90 years old, and they came from 24 US areas. The germline gives CDR1 LGHDT, CDR2 YNNKEL (reference sequence). The CDR3 is 14 residues long. Trimming removed 4 bases from V and 0 bases from J; junction bases left unmatched: 2.

V is TRBV3-1 (or the pseudogene TRBV3-2) and J is TRBJ1-1; TRBD1 matches at 7 bases. Input material: PBMCs or T cells enriched from blood (not recorded which). The TCR was taken from a man aged 50 or older who had recovered from COVID-19. CDR3 sequence reads: CASSRTGLNTEAFF. CDR3 DNA: TGTGCCAGCAGCCGGACAGGACTGAACACTGAAGCTTTCTTT.